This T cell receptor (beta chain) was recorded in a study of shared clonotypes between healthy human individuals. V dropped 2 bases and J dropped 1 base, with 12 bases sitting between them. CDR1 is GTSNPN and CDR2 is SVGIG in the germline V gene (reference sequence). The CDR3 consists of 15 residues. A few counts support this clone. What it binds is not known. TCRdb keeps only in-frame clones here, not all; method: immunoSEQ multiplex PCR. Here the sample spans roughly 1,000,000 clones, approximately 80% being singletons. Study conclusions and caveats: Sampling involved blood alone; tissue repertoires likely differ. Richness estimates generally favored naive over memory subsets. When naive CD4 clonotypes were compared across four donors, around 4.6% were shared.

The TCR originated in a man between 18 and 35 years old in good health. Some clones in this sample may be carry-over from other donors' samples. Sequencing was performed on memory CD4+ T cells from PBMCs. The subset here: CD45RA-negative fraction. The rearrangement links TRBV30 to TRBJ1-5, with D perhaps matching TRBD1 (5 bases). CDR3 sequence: CAWSQAGTSNQPQHF. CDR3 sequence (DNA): TGTGCCTGGAGTCAGGCAGGGACCAGCAATCAGCCCCAGCATTTT.